One sample yielded the 22 T cell receptor beta chains listed below, sequenced in a study of vaccination and CD4 T cells after COVID-19. Treatment indicated: roughly ten-day PBMC culture with coronavirus spike peptide pools or control peptides (ViraFEST assay). With the Oncomine TCR Beta short-read assay, DNA from cultured CD4+ T cells was sequenced. TCRdb fed the PCR reads into MiXCR, producing one record per CDR3 protein. The repertoire consists of a few thousand distinct CDR3 sequences, with about 45% occurring once and the leading ten covering about 29%. These receptors have no known antigen. The sequencing sample was made of CD4+ T cells from blood, cultured in vitro. These receptor sequences come from a human donor who had recovered from COVID-19.

The rearrangement joins TRBV5-4 to TRBJ2-7, with TRBD1 as a possible D gene (5 bases). Germline V gene data show CDR1 as SGHNT and CDR2 as YYREEE (reference sequence). The CDR3 extends over 12 amino acids. V lost 0 bases and J lost 6, with 7 bases in between. The CDR3 DNA reads as TGTGCCAGCAGCTTGGGAACAGGCGAGCAGTACTTC. Protein sequence: CASSLGTGEQYF.

This sequence joins TRBV6-1 and TRBJ1-4, with no clear D. The germline V gene encodes CDR1 MNHNS and CDR2 SASEGT. Trimming pared 6 bases from V and 0 bases from J, leaving 8 bases between. The CDR3 has 14 amino acids. In DNA form, the CDR3 reads TGTGCCAGCAGAGCACAAGCAACTAATGAAAAACTGTTTTTT. Translating gives CASRAQATNEKLFF.

The chain links TRBV7-3 to TRBJ2-7; the D gene is possibly TRBD2 (7 bases). CDR1 SGHTA and CDR2 FQGTGA come from the germline V gene. V was cut by 1 base and J by 6 bases, with 16 bases left in between. This CDR3 contains 15 residues. Here the CDR3 DNA reads TGTGCCAGCAGCTTAAGGGGGGGCGCAGGAGTCGAGCAGTACTTC. Residues: CASSLRGGAGVEQYF.

V is TRBV20-1 and J is TRBJ2-1, with D hard to call. This CDR3 has 16 amino acids. The germline CDR1 and CDR2 sequences are DFQATT and SNEGSKA (reference sequence). The V end lost 1 base, the J end lost 2 bases, and 15 bases lay between the germline ends. This chain's CDR3 is CSARVRTSTAYNEQFF. The CDR3, as DNA: TGCAGTGCTAGAGTCAGAACTTCCACTGCCTACAATGAGCAGTTCTTC.

The V and J genes are TRBV7-2 and TRBJ2-6, with 7 bases lining up with TRBD2. The junction had 1 base not matched to a gene; V was cut back by 5 bases and J by 3 bases. CDR1 and CDR2 (germline): SGHTA, FQGNSA. The CDR3 loop spans 14 amino acids. The CDR3 spells CASSPGGGANVLTF. In DNA, the CDR3 is TGTGCCAGCAGCCCGGGGGGTGGGGCCAACGTCCTGACTTTC.

The chain employs TRBV12-3 or TRBV12-4 and TRBJ1-5, with TRBD1 matching over 11 bases. V was clipped by 5 bases and J by 6 bases; unmatched bases: 3. The CDR3 is made up of 14 amino acids. DNA of the CDR3: TGTGCCAGCAGTCGGACAGGGGGCCGTCAGCCCCAGCATTTT. Translation: CASSRTGGRQPQHF.

This clonotype came up once. The CDR3 loop reads CASGLREKTDQPQHF. DNA for the CDR3: TGTGCTAGTGGTTTACGGGAAAAGACGGATCAGCCCCAGCATTTT. The gene calls are TRBV12-5 and TRBJ1-5; D uncertain. The germline CDR1 and CDR2 sequences are LGHNT and FRNRAP. This CDR3 region has 15 residues. Trimming left V 3 bases short and J 5 bases short, with 14 bases between.

CDR3 protein: CASSWGEGSYNEQFF. The CDR3 nucleotides read TGCGCCAGCAGCTGGGGTGAGGGCAGTTACAATGAGCAGTTCTTC. The chain uses TRBV5-1 and TRBJ2-1, with D possibly matching TRBD2 (5 bases). There are 15 residues in the CDR3. Germline lookup yields CDR1 SGHRS and CDR2 YFSETQ. The ends were cut back, 3 bases at V and 4 bases at J, with 14 bases in the middle. Looking up the rest from reference TRBV5-1 and TRBJ2-1 gives the full variable domain: KAGVTQTPRYLIKTRGQQVTLSCSPISGHRSVSWYQQTPGQGLQFLFEYFSETQRNKGNFPGRFSGRQFSNSRSEMNVSTLELGDSALYLCASSWGEGSYNEQFFGPGTRLTVL.

The table lists this clonotype with a few counts. The gene calls are TRBV6-1 and TRBJ2-2; tentatively, D is TRBD2 (7 bases). Trimming removed 4 bases from V and 3 bases from J, with 15 bases in between. Per germline, CDR1 MNHNS and CDR2 SASEGT. This CDR3 spans 16 amino acids. CDR3 region: CASSGEGGADTGELFF. As DNA, the CDR3 is TGTGCCAGCAGTGGGGAGGGGGGGGCGGACACCGGGGAGCTGTTTTTT.

This clonotype was picked up a small number of times. The rearrangement uses TRBV20-1 and TRBJ2-3, with D perhaps being TRBD1 or TRBD2 (5 bases each). The V and J ends lost 6 bases and 5 bases respectively, with 15 bases between them. The CDR3 consists of 13 residues. Germline V gene data show CDR1 as DFQATT and CDR2 as SNEGSKA (reference sequence). As DNA, the CDR3 is TGCAGTGCCCCCCGGGGCCCGAGAGATACGCAGTATTTT. This encodes CSAPRGPRDTQYF.

The rearrangement joins TRBV14 to TRBJ2-7, with 14 nucleotides matching TRBD2. J gave up 3 bases and V 4 bases, and 2 bases lay outside the gene matches. CDR1 and CDR2 (germline): SGHDN, FVKESK. The CDR3 loop spans 15 amino acids. Here the CDR3 DNA reads TGTGCCAGCAGCCGGGGGACTAGCGGGGGCTACGAGCAGTACTTC. As protein: CASSRGTSGGYEQYF.

The V gene is TRBV20-1, the J gene TRBJ1-1; D is undetermined. The CDR3 covers 11 residues. Germline CDR1 reads DFQATT; CDR2 reads SNEGSKA (reference sequence). V shed 3 bases and J shed 1 base, with 3 bases lying between them. The chain's CDR3 is CSARGNTEAFF. The CDR3 DNA reads TGCAGTGCTAGGGGGAACACTGAAGCTTTCTTT.

The chain couples TRBV9 to TRBJ1-5; D is unresolved. There are 14 residues in the CDR3. Trimming left V 0 bases short and J 9 bases short, with 13 bases between. Germline lookup yields CDR1 SGDLS and CDR2 YYNGEE. CDR3 in amino acids: CASSVDWALGPQHF. CDR3 DNA: TGTGCCAGCAGCGTAGATTGGGCCCTCGGGCCCCAGCATTTT.

The V gene is TRBV19, the J gene TRBJ1-5, with a tentative D call TRBD1 (6 bases). This CDR3 contains 16 residues. V dropped 1 base and J dropped 7 bases, with 17 bases sitting between them. The V gene's germline CDR1 is LNHDA and CDR2 SQIVND (reference sequence). CDR3 protein: CASSIASQGEGQPQHF. The CDR3 bases are TGTGCCAGTAGTATAGCTTCACAGGGTGAAGGGCAGCCCCAGCATTTT.

The chain carries TRBV5-4 and TRBJ1-1; TRBD1 matches 9 bases. The J segment lost 6 bases and the V segment lost 0 bases, leaving 6 bases of the junction unmatched. Per germline, CDR1 SGHNT and CDR2 YYREEE (reference sequence). This CDR3 has 15 residues. The CDR3 loop reads CASSLDPGQGAEAFF. Written as DNA, the CDR3 is TGTGCCAGCAGCTTGGATCCGGGACAGGGTGCTGAAGCTTTCTTT. The full variable domain, with the rest looked up from reference TRBV5-4 and TRBJ1-1, is ETGVTQSPTHLIKTRGQQVTLRCSSQSGHNTVSWYQQALGQGPQFIFQYYREEENGRGNFPPRFSGLQFPNYSSELNVNALELDDSALYLCASSLDPGQGAEAFFGQGTRLTVV.

The gene calls are TRBV7-3 and TRBJ2-7; TRBD2 is a possible D gene (5 bases). With 1 base removed from V and 6 bases from J, the gap between germline ends came to 10 bases. This CDR3 has 13 residues. Germline V gene sequence: CDR1 SGHTA, CDR2 FQGTGA. The CDR3 loop reads CASSLNRGGEQYF. CDR3 nucleotides: TGTGCCAGCAGCTTAAACCGGGGTGGCGAGCAGTACTTC.

The chain employs TRBV20-1 and TRBJ2-3; D not certain. Trimming took 4 bases from V and 1 from J, leaving 3 bases between them. Germline V gene data show CDR1 as DFQATT and CDR2 as SNEGSKA (reference sequence). There are 11 residues in the CDR3. CDR3 coding DNA: TGCAGTGCTAAACGCACAGATACGCAGTATTTT. Residues: CSAKRTDTQYF.

The V gene is TRBV6-5, the J gene TRBJ1-2; 7 nucleotides line up with TRBD1. V lost 2 bases, J lost 7 bases, and 7 bases stayed unmatched. Germline V gene sequence: CDR1 MNHEY, CDR2 SVGAGI. The CDR3 totals 14 residues. CDR3 DNA: TGTGCCAGCAGTTACCTCGACAGGGTCGGTGGCTACACCTTC. This encodes CASSYLDRVGGYTF.

The rearrangement joins TRBV20-1 to TRBJ1-2; perhaps TRBD1 as D (5 bases). CDR3 length equals 12 residues. The germline V and J ends were trimmed by 6 bases and 6 bases, with 14 bases remaining between them. Germline loops: CDR1 DFQATT, CDR2 SNEGSKA (reference sequence). The CDR3 sequence: CSAMQGTNGYTF. The CDR3 DNA follows: TGCAGTGCCATGCAGGGTACGAATGGCTACACCTTC.

V gene TRBV1 combines with J gene TRBJ1-2; the DNA was not compared with TRBD1, the D call given in the table. TRBV1 is a pseudogene. The CDR3 length is 19 residues. As DNA, the CDR3 is TGCACCAGCAGCCAAGATGCTTATCAGGACAGTGGAATTATGTCGGGCTACACCTTC. Translated, it gives CTSSQDAYQDSGIMSGYTF.

The V gene is TRBV15, the J gene TRBJ2-3; TRBD2 matches 7 bases. J was trimmed by 4 bases and V by 2 bases; bases with no gene match: 3. Per the germline V gene, CDR1 is LNHNV and CDR2 is YYDKDF (reference sequence). CDR3 size: 14 residues. CDR3 region: CATSRLGRADTQYF. The CDR3 DNA sequence: TGTGCCACCAGCAGACTGGGGAGGGCAGATACGCAGTATTTT.

V is TRBV15 and J is TRBJ2-7; 14 bases map to TRBD2. V shed 5 bases and J 6 bases; nucleotides not matched to a gene: 3. Germline V gene sequence: CDR1 LNHNV, CDR2 YYDKDF (reference sequence). This CDR3 region has 14 residues. CDR3 nucleotide sequence: TGTGCCACCAGCGGGGGACTAGCGGGAGCCGAGCAGTACTTC. It codes for CATSGGLAGAEQYF.